This T cell receptor beta chain was recorded in a study of control samples from healthy donors and cancer patients. The data were produced by immunoSEQ multiplex PCR, yet TCRdb's version contains in-frame clones alone and is incomplete. In the table there are roughly 120,000 clones, about nine tenths of which are singletons. Specimen: blood. The receptor's source is a woman aged 18-35 years in good health.

CDR3 coding DNA: TGCACCAGCAGCCAAGATCTTGGGGTTTGTCTGTTCTTC. It specifies CTSSQDLGVCLFF. The rearrangement uses TRBV1 and TRBJ2-1. TRBV1 is a documented pseudogene. This CDR3 is 13 amino acids long.